Below are 3 T cell receptor beta chains sequenced from a single sample in a study of cytomegalovirus exposure and HLA in healthy donors. PCR employed 60 Vbeta and 13 Jbeta primers. Some clones are missing from TCRdb's copy, which holds only in-frame ones; the method was immunoSEQ multiplex PCR. The sample lists around 160,000 clones, about 77% seen once, with over 2% in the top ten. The specimen sequenced was PBMCs. The receptors were gathered from a woman between 35 and 50 years old in good health and CMV-seropositive.

J is TRBJ2-5 and V is TRBV21-1; TRBD2 was called by the table and not checked on the DNA. TRBV21-1 is noted as a pseudogene. This CDR3 is built from 18 residues. The CDR3 DNA sequence: TGTGCCAGCAGCAAAAATATAGGGACTAGCGGGGGGGAAGAGACCCAGTACTTC. It translates to CASSKNIGTSGGEETQYF.

This chain links TRBV7-2 with TRBJ1-2; the match to TRBD1 covers 10 bases. Germline loops: CDR1 SGHTA, CDR2 FQGNSA. The V segment lost 1 base and the J segment 4 bases; nucleotides outside the gene matches: 3. The CDR3 spans 15 residues. CDR3 bases: TGTGCCAGCAGCTTAGGGACAGGGGGACGCTATGGCTACACCTTC. Residues: CASSLGTGGRYGYTF.

The sample holds a few counts of this clone. This rearrangement joins TRBV27 to TRBJ1-1; D is unresolved. The CDR3 is made up of 14 amino acids. V dropped 3 bases and J dropped 0 bases, with 8 bases sitting between them. Germline assignment: CDR1 MNHEY and CDR2 SMNVEV (reference sequence). The CDR3 loop is CASSFRSMNTEAFF. CDR3 sequence (DNA): TGTGCCAGCAGTTTTCGGAGCATGAACACTGAAGCTTTCTTT.